These 5 T cell receptor beta chains were all obtained from the same sample, sequenced in a study of T cell changes during pregnancy in multiple sclerosis. The method was immunoSEQ multiplex PCR; TCRdb's version includes in-frame clones alone and lacks a portion of them. In the table there are approximately 68,000 clones, just over 90% of which are singletons. The sequencing here drew on peripheral blood, taken in the second trimester of pregnancy. The receptors here all came from a female donor with multiple sclerosis, enrolled in a pregnancy study.

V and J are TRBV11-1 and TRBJ2-7, with 8 bases identical to TRBD1. Germline CDR1 is SGHAT and CDR2 is FQDESV (reference sequence). CDR3 size: 16 residues. J lost 0 bases, V lost 3 bases, and 7 bases had no gene match. This CDR3 reads CASSFTRGQASYEQYF. In nucleotides, the CDR3 is TGTGCCAGCAGCTTCACCAGGGGACAGGCCTCCTACGAGCAGTACTTC.

This clone was observed once. The chain uses TRBV10-3 and TRBJ1-1; D not certain. CDR1 and CDR2 from the germline V gene are ENHRY and SYGVKD. Trimming cost V 4 bases and J 2 bases, with 5 bases left between them. The CDR3 covers 12 residues. CDR3: CAISGENTEAFF. CDR3 coding DNA: TGTGCCATCAGTGGCGAAAACACTGAAGCTTTCTTT.

The chain joins TRBV27 to TRBJ2-7; no firm D call. Looked up from germline, CDR1 is MNHEY and CDR2 is SMNVEV (reference sequence). The CDR3 has 12 amino acids. The ends were cut back, 6 bases at V and 6 bases at J, with 12 bases in the middle. Here the CDR3 DNA reads TGTGCCAGCAGGCCCCATAGCCGCGAGCAGTACTTC. This encodes CASRPHSREQYF.

The chain couples TRBV18 to TRBJ1-2; D is uncertain. There are 11 residues in the CDR3. Germline V gene sequence: CDR1 KGHSH, CDR2 LQKENI. The V gene lost 6 bases and the J gene lost 6 bases, with 8 bases spanning the gap. Here the CDR3 DNA reads TGTGCCAGCTCCGAGTTAGATGGCTACACCTTC. Encoded protein: CASSELDGYTF.

The chain uses TRBV2 and TRBJ2-3; weak D call: TRBD2 (5 bases). Trimming left V 6 bases short and J 1 base short, with 17 bases between. The V gene's germline CDR1 is SNHLY and CDR2 FYNNEI. The CDR3 is made up of 16 amino acids. CDR3 DNA: TGTGCCAGCAGCGGTGGGGAGAACGCGGGCACAGATACGCAGTATTTT. It specifies CASSGGENAGTDTQYF.